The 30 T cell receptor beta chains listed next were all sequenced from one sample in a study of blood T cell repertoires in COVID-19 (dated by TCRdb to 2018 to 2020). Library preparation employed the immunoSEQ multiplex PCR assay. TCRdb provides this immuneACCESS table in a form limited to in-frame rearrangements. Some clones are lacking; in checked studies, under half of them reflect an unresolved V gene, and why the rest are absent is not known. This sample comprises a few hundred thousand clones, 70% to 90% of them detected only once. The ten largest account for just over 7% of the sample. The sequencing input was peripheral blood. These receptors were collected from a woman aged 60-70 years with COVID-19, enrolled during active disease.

The CDR3 reads CASSVDGRAYNEKLFF. In DNA, the CDR3 is TGTGCCAGCAGCGTAGACGGCAGGGCCTATAATGAAAAACTGTTTTTT. V and J are TRBV9 and TRBJ1-4, with D perhaps TRBD1 (5 bases). The CDR3 is 16 amino acids. The ends were cut back, 0 bases at V and 4 bases at J, with 13 bases in the middle. Germline V gene data show CDR1 as SGDLS and CDR2 as YYNGEE. The full variable domain, completed using reference TRBV9 and TRBJ1-4, is DSGVTQTPKHLITATGQRVTLRCSPRSGDLSVYWYQQSLDQGLQFLIQYYNGEERAKGNILERFSAQQFPDLHSELNLSSLELGDSALYFCASSVDGRAYNEKLFFGSGTQLSVL.

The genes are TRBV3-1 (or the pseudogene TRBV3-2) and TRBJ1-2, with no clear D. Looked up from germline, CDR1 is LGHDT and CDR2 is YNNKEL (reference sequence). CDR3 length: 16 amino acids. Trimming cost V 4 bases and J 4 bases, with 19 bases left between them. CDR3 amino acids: CASSPRYAGLRYGYTF. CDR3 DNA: TGTGCCAGCAGCCCTCGGTATGCTGGTTTACGCTATGGCTACACCTTC.

CDR3 nucleotides: TGTGCCAGCAGCTTAGGGCGCGGTTACGGAAACACCATATATTTT. This translates into CASSLGRGYGNTIYF. The chain links TRBV11-3 to TRBJ1-3; no reliable D call. The germline gives CDR1 SGHNT, CDR2 YENEEA. The CDR3 covers 15 residues. Trimming left V 1 base short and J 4 bases short, with 11 bases between.

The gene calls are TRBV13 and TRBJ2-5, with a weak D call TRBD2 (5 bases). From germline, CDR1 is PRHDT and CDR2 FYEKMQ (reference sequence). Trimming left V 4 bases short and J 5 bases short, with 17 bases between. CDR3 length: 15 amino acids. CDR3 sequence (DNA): TGTGCCAGCAGCTCCCACCTGCTTAGAGGGGAGACCCAGTACTTC. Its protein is CASSSHLLRGETQYF.

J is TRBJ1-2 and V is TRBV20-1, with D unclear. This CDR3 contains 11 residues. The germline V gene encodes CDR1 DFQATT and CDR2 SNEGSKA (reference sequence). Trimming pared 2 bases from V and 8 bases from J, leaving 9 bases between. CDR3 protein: CSARTTGGYTF. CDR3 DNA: TGCAGTGCTAGAACTACGGGGGGCTACACCTTC.

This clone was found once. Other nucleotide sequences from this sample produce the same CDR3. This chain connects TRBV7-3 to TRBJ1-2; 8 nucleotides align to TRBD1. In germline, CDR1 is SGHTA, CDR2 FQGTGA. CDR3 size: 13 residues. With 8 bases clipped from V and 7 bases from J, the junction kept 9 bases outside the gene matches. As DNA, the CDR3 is TGTGCCAGCTCTCAGGGGGCAGGGGGTGGCTACACCTTC. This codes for CASSQGAGGGYTF.

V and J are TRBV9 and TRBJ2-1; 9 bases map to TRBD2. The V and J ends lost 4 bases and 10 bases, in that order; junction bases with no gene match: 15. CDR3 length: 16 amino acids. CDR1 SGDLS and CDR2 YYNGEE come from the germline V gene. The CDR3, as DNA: TGTGCCAGCAGCACAACCGGAACTAGCGGGTTTATGGAGCAGTTCTTC. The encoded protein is CASSTTGTSGFMEQFF.

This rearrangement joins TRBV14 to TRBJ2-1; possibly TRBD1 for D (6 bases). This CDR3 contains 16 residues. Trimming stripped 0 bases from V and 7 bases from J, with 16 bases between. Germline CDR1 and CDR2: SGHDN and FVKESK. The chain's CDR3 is CASSQDWVRGKNEQFF. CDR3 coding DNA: TGTGCCAGCAGCCAAGATTGGGTCAGGGGAAAAAATGAGCAGTTCTTC.

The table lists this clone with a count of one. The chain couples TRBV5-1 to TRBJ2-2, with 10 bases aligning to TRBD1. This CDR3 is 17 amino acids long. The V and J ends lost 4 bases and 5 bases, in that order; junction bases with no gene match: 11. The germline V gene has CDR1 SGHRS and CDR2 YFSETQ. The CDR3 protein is CASSPPWTGGGTGELFF. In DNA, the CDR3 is TGCGCCAGCAGCCCCCCTTGGACAGGGGGTGGGACCGGGGAGCTGTTTTTT.

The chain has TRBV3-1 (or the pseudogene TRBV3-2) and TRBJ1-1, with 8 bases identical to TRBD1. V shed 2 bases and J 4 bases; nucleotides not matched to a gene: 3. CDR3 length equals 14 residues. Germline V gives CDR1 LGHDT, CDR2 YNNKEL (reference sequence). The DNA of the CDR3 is TGTGCCAGCAGCCAACAGGGGGCCGGCACTGAAGCTTTCTTT. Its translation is CASSQQGAGTEAFF.

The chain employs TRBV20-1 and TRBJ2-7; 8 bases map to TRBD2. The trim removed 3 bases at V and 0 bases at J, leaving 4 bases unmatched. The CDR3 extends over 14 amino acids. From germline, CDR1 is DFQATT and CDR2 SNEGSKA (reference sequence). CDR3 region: CSASRGGDSYEQYF. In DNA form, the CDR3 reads TGCAGTGCTAGTCGGGGGGGAGACTCCTACGAGCAGTACTTC.

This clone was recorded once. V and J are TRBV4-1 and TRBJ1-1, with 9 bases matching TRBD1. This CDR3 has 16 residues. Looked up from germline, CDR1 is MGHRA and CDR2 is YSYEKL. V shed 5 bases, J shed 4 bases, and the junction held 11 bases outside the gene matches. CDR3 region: CASSLRQGDWITEAFF. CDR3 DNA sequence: TGCGCCAGCAGCTTACGACAGGGGGACTGGATCACTGAAGCTTTCTTT.

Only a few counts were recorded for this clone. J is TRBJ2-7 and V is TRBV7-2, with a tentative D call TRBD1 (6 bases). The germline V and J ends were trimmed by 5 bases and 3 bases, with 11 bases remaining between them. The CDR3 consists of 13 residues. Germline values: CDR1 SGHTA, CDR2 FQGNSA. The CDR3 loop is CASSVGQFYEQYF. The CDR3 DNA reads TGTGCCAGCAGCGTTGGACAGTTCTACGAGCAGTACTTC.

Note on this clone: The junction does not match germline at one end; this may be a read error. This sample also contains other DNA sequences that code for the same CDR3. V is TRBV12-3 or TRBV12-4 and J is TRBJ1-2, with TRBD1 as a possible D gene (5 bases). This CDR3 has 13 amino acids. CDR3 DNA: TGTGCCAGCAGTTTCGCAGGGCTCTATGGCTACACCTTT. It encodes CASSFAGLYGYTF.

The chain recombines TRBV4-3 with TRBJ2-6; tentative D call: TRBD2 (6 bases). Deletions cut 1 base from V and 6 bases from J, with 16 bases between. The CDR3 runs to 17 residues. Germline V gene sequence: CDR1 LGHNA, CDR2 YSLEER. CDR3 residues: CASSQGVGGELANVLTF. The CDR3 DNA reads TGCGCCAGCAGCCAAGGGGTGGGAGGAGAGTTGGCCAACGTCCTGACTTTC.

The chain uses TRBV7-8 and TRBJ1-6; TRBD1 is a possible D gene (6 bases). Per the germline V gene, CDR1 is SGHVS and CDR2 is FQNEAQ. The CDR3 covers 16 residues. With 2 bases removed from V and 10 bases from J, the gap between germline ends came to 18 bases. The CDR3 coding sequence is TGTGCCAGCAGCTTATACTATGCGGCAGGGGACTCACCCCTCCACTTT. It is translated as CASSLYYAAGDSPLHF.

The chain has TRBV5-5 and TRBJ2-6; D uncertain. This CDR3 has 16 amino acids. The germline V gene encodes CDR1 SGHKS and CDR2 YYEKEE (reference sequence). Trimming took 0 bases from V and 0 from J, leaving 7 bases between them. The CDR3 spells CASSLGAHSGANVLTF. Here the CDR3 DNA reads TGTGCCAGCAGCTTGGGGGCCCACTCTGGGGCCAACGTCCTGACTTTC. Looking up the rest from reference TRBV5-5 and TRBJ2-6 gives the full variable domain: DAGVTQSPTHLIKTRGQQVTLRCSPISGHKSVSWYQQVLGQGPQFIFQYYEKEERGRGNFPDRFSARQFPNYSSELNVNALLLGDSALYLCASSLGAHSGANVLTFGAGSRLTVL.

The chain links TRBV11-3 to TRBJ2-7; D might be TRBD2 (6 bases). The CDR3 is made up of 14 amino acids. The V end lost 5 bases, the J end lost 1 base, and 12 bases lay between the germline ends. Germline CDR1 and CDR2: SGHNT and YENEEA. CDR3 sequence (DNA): TGTGCCAGCAGCCGCCGCGGAGGGTCCTACGAGCAGTACTTC. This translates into CASSRRGGSYEQYF.

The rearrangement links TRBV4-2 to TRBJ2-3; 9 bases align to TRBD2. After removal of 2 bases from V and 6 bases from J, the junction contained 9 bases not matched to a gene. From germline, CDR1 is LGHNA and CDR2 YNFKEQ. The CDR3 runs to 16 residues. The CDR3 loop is CASSQLAGVLGDTQYF. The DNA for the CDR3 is TGTGCCAGCAGCCAATTAGCGGGGGTCTTAGGGGATACGCAGTATTTT.

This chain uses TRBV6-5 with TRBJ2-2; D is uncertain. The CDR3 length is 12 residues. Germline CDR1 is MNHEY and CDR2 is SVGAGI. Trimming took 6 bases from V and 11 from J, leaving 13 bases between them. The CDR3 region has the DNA TGTGCCAGCAGGTTATCAGGTTTTGAGCTGTTTTTT. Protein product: CASRLSGFELFF.

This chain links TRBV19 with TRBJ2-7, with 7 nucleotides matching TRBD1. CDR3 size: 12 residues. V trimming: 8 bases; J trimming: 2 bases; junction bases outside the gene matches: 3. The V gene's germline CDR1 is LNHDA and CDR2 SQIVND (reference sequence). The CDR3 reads CASEGGTYEQYF. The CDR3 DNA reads TGTGCCAGTGAAGGGGGCACCTACGAGCAGTACTTC.

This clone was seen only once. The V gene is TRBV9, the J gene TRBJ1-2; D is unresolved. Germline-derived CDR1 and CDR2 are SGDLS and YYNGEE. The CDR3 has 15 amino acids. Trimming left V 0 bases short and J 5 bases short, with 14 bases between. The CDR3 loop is CASSVVRSRLYGYTF. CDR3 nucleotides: TGTGCCAGCAGCGTAGTTCGGTCCCGACTATATGGCTACACCTTC.

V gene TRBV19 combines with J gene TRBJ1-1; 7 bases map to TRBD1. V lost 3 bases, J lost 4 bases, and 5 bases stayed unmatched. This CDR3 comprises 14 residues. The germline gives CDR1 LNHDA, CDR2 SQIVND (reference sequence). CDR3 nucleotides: TGTGCCAGTAGTATCCTAAACAGGGGCACTGAAGCTTTCTTT. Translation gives CASSILNRGTEAFF. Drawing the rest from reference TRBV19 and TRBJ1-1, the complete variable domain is DGGITQSPKYLFRKEGQNVTLSCEQNLNHDAMYWYRQDPGQGLRLIYYSQIVNDFQKGDIAEGYSVSREKKESFPLTVTSAQKNPTAFYLCASSILNRGTEAFFGQGTRLTVV.

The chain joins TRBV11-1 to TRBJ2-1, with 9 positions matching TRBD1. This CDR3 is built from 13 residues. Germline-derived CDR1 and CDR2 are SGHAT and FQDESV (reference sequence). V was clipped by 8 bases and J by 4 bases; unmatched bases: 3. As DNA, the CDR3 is TGTGCCAGCGGACAGGGGCCGTACAATGAGCAGTTCTTC. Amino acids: CASGQGPYNEQFF.

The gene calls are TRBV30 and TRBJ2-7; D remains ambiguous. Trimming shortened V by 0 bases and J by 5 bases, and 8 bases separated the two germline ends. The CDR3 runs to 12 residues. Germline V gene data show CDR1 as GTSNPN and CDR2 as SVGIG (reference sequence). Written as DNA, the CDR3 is TGTGCCTGGAGTGTTCTAATCAACGAGCAGTACTTC. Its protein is CAWSVLINEQYF.

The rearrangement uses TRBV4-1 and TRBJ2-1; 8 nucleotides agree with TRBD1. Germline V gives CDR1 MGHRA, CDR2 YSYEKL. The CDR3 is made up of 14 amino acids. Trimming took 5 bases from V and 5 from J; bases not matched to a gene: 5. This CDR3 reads CASSSDRADNEQFF. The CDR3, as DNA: TGCGCCAGCAGCTCGGACAGGGCGGACAATGAGCAGTTCTTC.

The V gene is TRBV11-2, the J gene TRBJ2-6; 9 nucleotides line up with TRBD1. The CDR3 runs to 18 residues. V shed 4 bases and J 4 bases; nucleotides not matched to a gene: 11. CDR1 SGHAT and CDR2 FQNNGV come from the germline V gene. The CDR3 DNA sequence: TGTGCCAGCAGCTCGACCCGGGGGACAGGGTCCGGGGCCAACGTCCTGACTTTC. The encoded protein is CASSSTRGTGSGANVLTF. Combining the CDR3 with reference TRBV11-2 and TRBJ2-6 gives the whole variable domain EAGVAQSPRYKIIEKRQSVAFWCNPISGHATLYWYQQILGQGPKLLIQFQNNGVVDDSQLPKDRFSAERLKGVDSTLKIQPAKLEDSAVYLCASSSTRGTGSGANVLTFGAGSRLTVL.

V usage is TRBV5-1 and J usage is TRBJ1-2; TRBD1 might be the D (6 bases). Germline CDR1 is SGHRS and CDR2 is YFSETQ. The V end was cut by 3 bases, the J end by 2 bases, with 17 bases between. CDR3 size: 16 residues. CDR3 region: CASSYRLGAQNYGYTF. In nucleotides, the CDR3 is TGCGCCAGCAGCTATCGGCTGGGGGCGCAAAACTATGGCTACACCTTC.

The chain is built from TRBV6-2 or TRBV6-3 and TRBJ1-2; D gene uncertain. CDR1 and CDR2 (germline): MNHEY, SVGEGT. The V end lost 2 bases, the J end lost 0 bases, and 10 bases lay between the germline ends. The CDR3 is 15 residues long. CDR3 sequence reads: CASSYNHRTNYGYTF. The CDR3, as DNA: TGTGCCAGCAGTTACAATCATAGAACTAACTATGGCTACACCTTC.

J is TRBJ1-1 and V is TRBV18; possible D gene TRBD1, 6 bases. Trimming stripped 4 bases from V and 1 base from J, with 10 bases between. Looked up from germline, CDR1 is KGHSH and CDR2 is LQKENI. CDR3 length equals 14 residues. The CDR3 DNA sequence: TGTGCCAGCTCACGGAACAGGGAGAACACTGAAGCTTTCTTT. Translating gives CASSRNRENTEAFF.